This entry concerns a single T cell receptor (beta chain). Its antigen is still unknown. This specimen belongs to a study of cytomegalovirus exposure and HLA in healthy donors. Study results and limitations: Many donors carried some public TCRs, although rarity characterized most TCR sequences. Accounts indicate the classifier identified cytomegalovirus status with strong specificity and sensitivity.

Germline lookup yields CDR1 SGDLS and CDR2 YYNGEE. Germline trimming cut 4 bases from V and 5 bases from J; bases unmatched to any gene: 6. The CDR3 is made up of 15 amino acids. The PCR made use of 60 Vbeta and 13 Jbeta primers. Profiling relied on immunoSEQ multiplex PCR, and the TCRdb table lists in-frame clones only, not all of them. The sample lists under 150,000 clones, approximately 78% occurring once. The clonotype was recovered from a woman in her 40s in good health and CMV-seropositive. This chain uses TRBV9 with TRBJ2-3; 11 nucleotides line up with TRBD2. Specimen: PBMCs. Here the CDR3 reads CASSYSGGGVDTQYF. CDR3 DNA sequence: TGTGCCAGCAGCTATAGCGGGGGGGGTGTAGATACGCAGTATTTT.